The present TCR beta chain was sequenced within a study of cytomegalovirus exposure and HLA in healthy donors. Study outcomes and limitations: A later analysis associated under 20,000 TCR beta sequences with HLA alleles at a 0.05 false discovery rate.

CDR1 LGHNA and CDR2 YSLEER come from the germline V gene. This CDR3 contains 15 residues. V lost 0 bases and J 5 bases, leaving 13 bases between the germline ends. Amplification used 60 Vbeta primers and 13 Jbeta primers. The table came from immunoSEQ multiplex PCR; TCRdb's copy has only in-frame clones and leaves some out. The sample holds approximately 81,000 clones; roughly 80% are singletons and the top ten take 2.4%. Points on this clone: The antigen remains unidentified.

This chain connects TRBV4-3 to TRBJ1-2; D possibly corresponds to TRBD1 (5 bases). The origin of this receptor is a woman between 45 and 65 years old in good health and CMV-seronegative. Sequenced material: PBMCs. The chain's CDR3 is CASSQDSRQPYGYTF. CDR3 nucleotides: TGCGCCAGCAGCCAAGATTCAAGACAGCCGTATGGCTACACCTTC.